A single sample gave rise to the 31 T cell receptor beta chains below, sequenced in a study of cytomegalovirus exposure and HLA in healthy donors. The PCR used 60 Vbeta and 13 Jbeta primers. TCRdb's copy holds only in-frame clones and misses some; the assay was immunoSEQ multiplex PCR. The profile covers fewer than 250,000 clones, with 75% to 80% appearing a single time and 1.8% taken by the ten largest. The sample consisted of PBMCs. These receptors all come from a male donor in good health and CMV-seronegative.

The rearrangement joins TRBV7-8 to TRBJ2-1; D unresolved. V lost 1 base and J lost 5, with 12 bases in between. This CDR3 region has 15 residues. The germline CDR1 and CDR2 sequences are SGHVS and FQNEAQ. The CDR3 protein is CASSLVELEHNEQFF. The CDR3 coding sequence is TGTGCCAGCAGCTTAGTGGAGCTTGAGCACAATGAGCAGTTCTTC.

The sample holds a few counts of this clone. This chain connects TRBV6-5 to TRBJ1-1; a weak D match, TRBD1 (5 bases). Germline V lookup: CDR1 MNHEY, CDR2 SVGAGI. The CDR3 is 11 amino acids. V lost 6 bases and J lost 8, with 10 bases in between. CDR3 amino acids: CASSPGGEAFF. CDR3 coding DNA: TGTGCCAGCAGCCCTGGGGGGGAAGCTTTCTTT.

The chain carries TRBV5-4 and TRBJ2-1; perhaps TRBD2 as D (6 bases). V was pared by 4 bases and J by 6 bases, with 14 bases between. The CDR3 is 14 amino acids. The germline V gene encodes CDR1 SGHNT and CDR2 YYREEE (reference sequence). For the CDR3, the DNA is TGTGCCAGCAGCGCCGCGGGGTCCAGCAATGAGCAGTTCTTC. Amino acid sequence: CASSAAGSSNEQFF.

This clone has just a few counts. This sequence joins TRBV7-9 and TRBJ2-7; the D gene is possibly TRBD1 (6 bases). The CDR3 loop spans 14 amino acids. From germline, CDR1 is SEHNR and CDR2 FQNEAQ (reference sequence). Between the trimmed V and J ends, which lost 1 base and 3 bases, there was a span of 10 bases. The CDR3 DNA reads TGTGCCAGCAGCTTAGGGGCAGGGGTCTACGAGCAGTACTTC. Its translation is CASSLGAGVYEQYF.

The rearrangement links TRBV28 to TRBJ2-5; TRBD1 is a possible D gene (6 bases). CDR1 MDHEN and CDR2 SYDVKM come from the germline V gene. V lost 5 bases, J lost 1 base, and 11 bases lay in between. The CDR3 spans 14 residues. CDR3 coding DNA: TGTGCCAGCAGTCCCGGGACACCCCAAGAGACCCAGTACTTC. It translates to CASSPGTPQETQYF.

The CDR3 DNA follows: TGTGCCAGCAGCTTAGCAGCCACAGATACGCAGTATTTT. It codes for CASSLAATDTQYF. The chain joins TRBV7-2 to TRBJ2-3; D is ambiguous. Germline lookup yields CDR1 SGHTA and CDR2 FQGNSA. This CDR3 has 13 amino acids. Deletions cut 0 bases from V and 2 bases from J, with 3 bases between.

This clone was counted only a few times. The chain links TRBV6-5 to TRBJ2-5; 11 bases map to TRBD2. The V gene's germline CDR1 is MNHEY and CDR2 SVGAGI. V shed 6 bases, J shed 5 bases, and the junction held 8 bases outside the gene matches. There are 15 residues in the CDR3. The CDR3 protein is CASSPTSGIGETQYF. The DNA for the CDR3 is TGTGCCAGCAGCCCGACTAGCGGGATAGGGGAGACCCAGTACTTC.

In this sample, this clone turned up a few times. Other DNA sequences in the sample encode the same CDR3. V gene TRBV4-3 combines with J gene TRBJ1-1; TRBD1 aligns across 7 bases. Germline V gives CDR1 LGHNA, CDR2 YSLEER. The CDR3 runs to 13 residues. Germline trimming cut 4 bases from V and 1 base from J; bases unmatched to any gene: 0. CDR3 protein: CASSRDRNTEAFF. Written as DNA, the CDR3 is TGCGCCAGCAGCCGGGACAGGAACACTGAAGCTTTCTTT.

The CDR3 nucleotides read TGTGCCTGGAGCCAACTCGGAGGGATTAAGTCCCCCAATGAAAAACTGTTTTTT. It encodes CAWSQLGGIKSPNEKLFF. The chain employs TRBV30 and TRBJ1-4; D call uncertain. This CDR3 contains 18 residues. Trimming stripped 3 bases from V and 5 bases from J, with 25 bases between. Germline CDR1 is GTSNPN and CDR2 is SVGIG (reference sequence). Using reference TRBV30 and TRBJ1-4 for the parts outside the CDR3, the full variable domain is SQTIHQWPATLVQPVGSPLSLECTVEGTSNPNLYWYRQAAGRGLQLLFYSVGIGQISSEVPQNLSASRPQDRQFILSSKKLLLSDSGFYLCAWSQLGGIKSPNEKLFFGSGTQLSVL.

J is TRBJ2-3 and V is TRBV12-5; 9 bases fit TRBD1. In germline, CDR1 is LGHNT, CDR2 FRNRAP. The CDR3 is made up of 13 amino acids. V dropped 5 bases and J dropped 5; count of bases not matched to a gene: 2. CDR3 residues: CASGTGGVDTQYF. Written as DNA, the CDR3 is TGTGCTAGTGGTACAGGGGGCGTAGATACGCAGTATTTT. Drawing the rest from reference TRBV12-5 and TRBJ2-3, the complete variable domain is DARVTQTPRHKVTEMGQEVTMRCQPILGHNTVFWYRQTMMQGLELLAYFRNRAPLDDSGMPKDRFSAEMPDATLATLKIQPSEPRDSAVYFCASGTGGVDTQYFGPGTRLTVL.

The rearrangement links TRBV4-3 to TRBJ2-5; maybe TRBD2 (6 bases). Germline lookup yields CDR1 LGHNA and CDR2 YSLEER. Trimming shortened V by 0 bases and J by 4 bases, and 12 bases separated the two germline ends. This CDR3 has 15 amino acids. The CDR3: CASSQDRLVGETQYF. Written as DNA, the CDR3 is TGCGCCAGCAGCCAAGATCGACTAGTTGGAGAGACCCAGTACTTC.

This chain joins TRBV25-1 and TRBJ1-6; TRBD1 is a possible D gene (6 bases). The V end lost 3 bases, the J end lost 7 bases, and 16 bases lay between the germline ends. Germline V gene data show CDR1 as MGHDK and CDR2 as SYGVNS. The CDR3 spans 16 residues. CDR3 residues: CASSEGGPGRNSPLHF. The CDR3 DNA follows: TGTGCCAGCAGTGAGGGGGGGCCGGGTCGGAATTCACCCCTCCACTTT.

The rearrangement links TRBV18 to TRBJ1-4; possibly TRBD1 for D (6 bases). This CDR3 comprises 18 residues. Germline lookup yields CDR1 KGHSH and CDR2 LQKENI. The V and J ends lost 1 base and 0 bases respectively, with 15 bases between them. The CDR3 region is CASSPRTAEIATNEKLFF. The DNA for the CDR3 is TGTGCCAGCTCACCACGGACAGCAGAAATTGCAACTAATGAAAAACTGTTTTTT. The whole variable domain, remainder taken from reference TRBV18 and TRBJ1-4, is NAGVMQNPRHLVRRRGQEARLRCSPMKGHSHVYWYRQLPEEGLKFMVYLQKENIIDESGMPKERFSAEFPKEGPSILRIQQVVRGDSAAYFCASSPRTAEIATNEKLFFGSGTQLSVL.

In nucleotides, the CDR3 is TGTGCCAGCAGCGTAAGGCGGGAGGGATTCACAGATACGCAGTATTTT. This gives the protein CASSVRREGFTDTQYF. The chain couples TRBV9 to TRBJ2-3; 9 positions match TRBD2. Germline loops: CDR1 SGDLS, CDR2 YYNGEE. V was pared by 1 base and J by 2 bases, with 5 bases of the junction left unmatched. CDR3 length: 16 amino acids.

The chain recombines TRBV6-5 with TRBJ2-3, with D perhaps matching TRBD1 (6 bases). Trimming pared 3 bases from V and 8 bases from J, leaving 12 bases between. The V gene's germline CDR1 is MNHEY and CDR2 SVGAGI. This CDR3 has 13 amino acids. The CDR3 DNA follows: TGTGCCAGCAGTTATTCGGACAGCGCTACGCAGTATTTT. The encoded protein is CASSYSDSATQYF.

This clone occurred a few times. The chain joins TRBV6-6 to TRBJ1-1; D not resolved. The length of the CDR3 is 15 residues. V was cut by 6 bases and J by 4 bases, with 18 bases left in between. CDR1 and CDR2 (germline): MNHNY, SVGAGI (reference sequence). Written as DNA, the CDR3 is TGTGCCAGCAGGTTACTAAGGCCCTTGGGCACTGAAGCTTTCTTT. Amino acids: CASRLLRPLGTEAFF.

The V and J genes are TRBV27 and TRBJ2-7; 11 nucleotides line up with TRBD2. V gave up 4 bases and J gave up 7 bases; unmatched junction bases: 9. Germline values: CDR1 MNHEY, CDR2 SMNVEV (reference sequence). The CDR3 consists of 15 residues. The CDR3 bases are TGTGCCAGCAGTTCTTTAGCGGGAGGGCCGGGGGAGCAGTACTTC. Translation gives CASSSLAGGPGEQYF.

This chain uses TRBV7-3 with TRBJ2-7, with TRBD1 matching over 8 bases. CDR1 SGHTA and CDR2 FQGTGA come from the germline V gene. The trim removed 3 bases at V and 3 bases at J, leaving 1 base unmatched. This CDR3 has 13 amino acids. The DNA of the CDR3 is TGTGCCAGCAGCTTTACAGGGGGCTACGAGCAGTACTTC. Protein sequence: CASSFTGGYEQYF.

The V call is TRBV12-5, the J call TRBJ2-2; no definite D call. V shed 7 bases and J shed 6 bases, with 15 bases lying between them. Per the germline V gene, CDR1 is LGHNT and CDR2 is FRNRAP. This CDR3 is built from 14 residues. The CDR3 nucleotides are TGTGCTAGTGCCACGAGCCGAATCCCCGGGGAGCTGTTTTTT. Its protein is CASATSRIPGELFF.

As to this clone: Other DNA sequences in the sample encode the same CDR3. The CDR3 loop is CASSLFGQGGSYNSPLHF. Written as DNA, the CDR3 is TGTGCCAGCAGCTTATTCGGTCAGGGTGGGTCCTATAATTCACCCCTCCACTTT. The chain couples TRBV7-9 to TRBJ1-6; D is perhaps TRBD1 (5 bases). The germline V gene encodes CDR1 SEHNR and CDR2 FQNEAQ (reference sequence). This CDR3 contains 18 residues. Trimming took off 2 bases at V and 1 base at J, with 15 bases between the two ends.

This chain joins TRBV4-3 and TRBJ2-7, with TRBD2 as a possible D gene (6 bases). The germline V gene has CDR1 LGHNA and CDR2 YSLEER. The V end lost 3 bases, the J end lost 7 bases, and 10 bases lay between the germline ends. The CDR3 has 12 amino acids. CDR3 bases: TGCGCCAGCAGCCAGCTCGGAGGGGAGCAGTACTTC. It translates to CASSQLGGEQYF.

The chain uses TRBV29-1 and TRBJ1-2; 10 positions match TRBD1. V lost 6 bases and J lost 5; bases outside the gene matches: 6. Looked up from germline, CDR1 is SQVTM and CDR2 is ANQGSEA. The length of the CDR3 is 13 residues. The CDR3 is CSVDDRGLYGYTF. The CDR3 DNA sequence: TGCAGCGTGGACGACAGGGGGCTTTATGGCTACACCTTC.

This sequence joins TRBV6-5 and TRBJ2-7; 8 bases align to TRBD2. In germline, CDR1 is MNHEY, CDR2 SVGAGI. The CDR3 consists of 16 residues. The J segment lost 2 bases and the V segment lost 0 bases, leaving 6 bases of the junction unmatched. Here the CDR3 DNA reads TGTGCCAGCAGTTACTCTCACCCAGCGGGGGCCTACGAGCAGTACTTC. This encodes CASSYSHPAGAYEQYF.

This clone showed up just a few times. The chain combines TRBV7-2 with TRBJ2-1, with 9 bases aligning to TRBD2. V was clipped by 5 bases and J by 5 bases; unmatched bases: 10. Per germline, CDR1 SGHTA and CDR2 FQGNSA. The CDR3 is 16 residues long. CDR3 protein: CASSHPLAGVNNEQFF. The CDR3 DNA sequence: TGTGCCAGCAGCCATCCTTTAGCGGGAGTAAACAATGAGCAGTTCTTC.

CDR3 nucleotides: TGTGCCAGCAGCCCCCCGGGGTACAATGAGCAGTTCTTC. Protein product: CASSPPGYNEQFF. The chain combines TRBV9 with TRBJ2-1; D may be TRBD2 (5 bases). Trimming removed 4 bases at V and 4 bases at J, with 9 bases between. The length of the CDR3 is 13 residues. Germline CDR1 SGDLS, CDR2 YYNGEE.

The chain carries TRBV6-1 and TRBJ2-7, with a possible D match to TRBD1 (6 bases). Trimming removed 3 bases at V and 3 bases at J, with 15 bases between. Germline loops: CDR1 MNHNS, CDR2 SASEGT. The length of the CDR3 is 15 residues. The DNA of the CDR3 is TGTGCCAGCAGTGAGATACAGGGTCCATACTACGAGCAGTACTTC. Residues: CASSEIQGPYYEQYF.

This chain joins TRBV5-1 and TRBJ2-7; 7 bases fit TRBD2. The CDR3 length is 13 residues. Germline V lookup: CDR1 SGHRS, CDR2 YFSETQ. The trim removed 0 bases at V and 7 bases at J, leaving 4 bases unmatched. CDR3 coding DNA: TGCGCCAGCAGCTTGGCCCTGGGGGGGGAGCAGTACTTC. This sequence encodes CASSLALGGEQYF.

This chain connects TRBV9 to TRBJ2-3; 7 bases align to TRBD1. After removal of 3 bases from V and 2 bases from J, the junction contained 18 bases not matched to a gene. CDR1 and CDR2 (germline): SGDLS, YYNGEE. CDR3 length: 19 amino acids. The CDR3 loop is CASSDVHRGLAFHTDTQYF. CDR3 nucleotide sequence: TGTGCCAGCAGCGACGTACACAGGGGTCTAGCCTTTCACACAGATACGCAGTATTTT.

As for this clone: Other DNA sequences in the sample encode the same CDR3. This chain uses TRBV5-1 with TRBJ2-7; TRBD1 matches 9 bases. With 4 bases clipped from V and 4 bases from J, the junction kept 6 bases outside the gene matches. Germline V lookup: CDR1 SGHRS, CDR2 YFSETQ. The CDR3 extends over 14 amino acids. The DNA for the CDR3 is TGCGCCAGCAGCACGGGACAGGGTGCGTACGAGCAGTACTTC. Encoded protein: CASSTGQGAYEQYF.

Comments on this clone: No DNA is shown, since the ends of the CDR3 on it are uncertain; the CDR3 is the one TCRdb lists. This sequence joins TRBV21-1 and TRBJ1-3; TRBD1, the table's D call, was not compared with the DNA. TRBV21-1 is a documented pseudogene. Inclusive of both ends, the CDR3 amounts to 18 amino acids. CDR3 residues: CASSKEVVGQGTGNTIYF.

V and J are TRBV2 and TRBJ2-3; 13 positions agree with TRBD2. J was trimmed by 3 bases and V by 4 bases; bases with no gene match: 7. Germline values: CDR1 SNHLY, CDR2 FYNNEI. This CDR3 region has 17 residues. The CDR3 sequence is CASSVATSGGTTDTQYF. In DNA form, the CDR3 reads TGTGCCAGCAGTGTCGCGACTAGCGGGGGGACTACAGATACGCAGTATTTT. Combining the CDR3 with reference TRBV2 and TRBJ2-3 gives the whole variable domain EPEVTQTPSHQVTQMGQEVILRCVPISNHLYFYWYRQILGQKVEFLVSFYNNEISEKSEIFDDQFSVERPDGSNFTLKIRSTKLEDSAMYFCASSVATSGGTTDTQYFGPGTRLTVL.